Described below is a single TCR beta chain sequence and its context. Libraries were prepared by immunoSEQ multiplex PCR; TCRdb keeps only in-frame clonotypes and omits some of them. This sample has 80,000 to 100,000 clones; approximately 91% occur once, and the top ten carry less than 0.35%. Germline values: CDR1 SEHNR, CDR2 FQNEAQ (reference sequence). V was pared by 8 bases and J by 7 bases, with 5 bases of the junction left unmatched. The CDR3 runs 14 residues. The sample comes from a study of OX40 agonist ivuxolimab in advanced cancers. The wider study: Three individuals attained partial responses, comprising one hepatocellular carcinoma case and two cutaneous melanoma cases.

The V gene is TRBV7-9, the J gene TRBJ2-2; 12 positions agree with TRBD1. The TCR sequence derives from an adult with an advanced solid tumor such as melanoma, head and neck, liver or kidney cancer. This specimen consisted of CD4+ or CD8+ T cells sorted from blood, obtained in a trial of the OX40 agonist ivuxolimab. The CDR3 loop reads CASRGQGAVGELFF. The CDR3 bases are TGTGCCAGCCGGGGACAGGGGGCGGTCGGGGAGCTGTTTTTT.